This T cell receptor (beta chain) was captured in a study of cytomegalovirus exposure and HLA in healthy donors. V lost 5 bases and J lost 6, with 10 bases in between. This CDR3 contains 12 residues. Germline V gives CDR1 SNHLY, CDR2 FYNNEI. Regarding the study as a whole: Common viral pathogens seemed, in a later analysis, to connect with several of the most significant clusters.

To note about this clone: Its antigen is undetermined.

PCR used 60 Vbeta primers and 13 Jbeta primers. Clones were read by immunoSEQ multiplex PCR, and TCRdb kept only the in-frame ones, dropping some. The sample has around 52,000 clones, just under 85% seen once. This chain uses TRBV2 with TRBJ1-2; D remains unclear. The origin of this receptor is a middle-aged man in good health and CMV-seronegative. Sequenced sample: PBMCs. CDR3 protein: CASSLSSNGYTF. The CDR3 DNA reads as TGTGCCAGCAGTTTGAGTTCTAATGGCTACACCTTC.